A single T cell receptor beta chain is shown here with its context. This clone has ten or more counts. It lacks a known antigen. The sample holds no much larger clone one base away, and base qualities are not on file. The data stem from a study of metastatic and nonmetastatic thyroid tumors (TCRdb year 2020). Background on the whole study: Repertoires were compared across peripheral blood and tumor or nodule tissue samples from malignant and benign thyroid patients.

Overall results and qualifications from the work: TCR beta diversity was reported as significantly higher in malignant tumors than in benign nodules, in both blood and tumor samples.

Before undergoing thyroid surgery, none of the patients had been given any kind of treatment. Patient clinical samples collected from the early 2010s to the late 2010s were retrospectively analysed using T-cell receptor beta sequencing. To prepare the library, PCR was applied. Sequencing took place on an Illumina HiSeq 4000. The TCR beta-chain CDR3 region of each patient was profiled by high-throughput sequencing. Per the original workflow: CDR3 differences across clinicopathological groups were used to build a classifier for discriminating distant-metastatic papillary thyroid cancer patients. Repertoire diversity was assessed with the Shannon index, and tumor-blood repertoire similarity with the Morisita-Horn index. TCRdb took the public reads, trimmed them with fastp at Q25, ran MiXCR for clone calling and kept in-frame beta chains. V and J calls and clone size were set by TCRdb, not the authors. The sample records 25,000 to 30,000 clones, approximately 15% of which are singletons. In total, the top ten clones hold around a sixth of the sample.

This receptor was taken from a male donor with papillary thyroid cancer or a benign thyroid nodule (not recorded which). Some clones in this sample may be carry-over from other donors' samples. The sample was blood.

The DNA sequence reads TGCAGTGCCACGACCGGGGTGCCCAATCAGCCCCAGCATTTT. This encodes CSATTGVPNQPQHF. The sequence is built from TRBV20-1 and TRBJ1-5, with no confidently assigned D gene. CDR1 and CDR2, looked up from the germline V gene (reference sequence), are DFQATT and SNEGSKA. The trim is 6 bases for V and 3 bases for J, with a gap of 15 bases between the germline ends. The CDR3 contains 14 residues, cysteine and phenylalanine counted. This entry keeps only the CDR3 DNA: 42 bases, framed from base 1.